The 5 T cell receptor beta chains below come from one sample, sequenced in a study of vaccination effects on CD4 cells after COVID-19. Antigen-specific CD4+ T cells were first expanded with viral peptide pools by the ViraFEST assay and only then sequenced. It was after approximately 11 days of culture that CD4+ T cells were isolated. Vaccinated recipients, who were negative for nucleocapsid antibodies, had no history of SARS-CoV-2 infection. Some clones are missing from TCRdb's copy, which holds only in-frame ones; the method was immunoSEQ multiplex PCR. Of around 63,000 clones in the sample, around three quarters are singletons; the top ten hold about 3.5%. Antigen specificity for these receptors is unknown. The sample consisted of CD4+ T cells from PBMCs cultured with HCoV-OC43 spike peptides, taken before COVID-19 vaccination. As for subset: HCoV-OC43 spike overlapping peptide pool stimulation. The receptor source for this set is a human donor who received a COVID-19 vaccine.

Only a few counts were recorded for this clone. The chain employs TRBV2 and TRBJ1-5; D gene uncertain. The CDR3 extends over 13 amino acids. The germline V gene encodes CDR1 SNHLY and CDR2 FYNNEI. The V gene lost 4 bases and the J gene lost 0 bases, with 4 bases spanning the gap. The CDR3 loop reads CASSGYSNQPQHF. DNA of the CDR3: TGTGCCAGCAGTGGATATAGCAATCAGCCCCAGCATTTT. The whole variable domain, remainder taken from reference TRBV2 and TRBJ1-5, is EPEVTQTPSHQVTQMGQEVILRCVPISNHLYFYWYRQILGQKVEFLVSFYNNEISEKSEIFDDQFSVERPDGSNFTLKIRSTKLEDSAMYFCASSGYSNQPQHFGDGTRLSIL.

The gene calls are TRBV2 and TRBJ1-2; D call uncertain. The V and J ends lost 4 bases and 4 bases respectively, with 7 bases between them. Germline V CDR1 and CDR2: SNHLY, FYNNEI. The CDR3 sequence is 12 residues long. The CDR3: CASSVSTYGYTF. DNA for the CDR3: TGTGCCAGCAGTGTATCTACCTATGGCTACACCTTC. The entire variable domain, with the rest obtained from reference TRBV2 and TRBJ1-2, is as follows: EPEVTQTPSHQVTQMGQEVILRCVPISNHLYFYWYRQILGQKVEFLVSFYNNEISEKSEIFDDQFSVERPDGSNFTLKIRSTKLEDSAMYFCASSVSTYGYTFGSGTRLTVV.

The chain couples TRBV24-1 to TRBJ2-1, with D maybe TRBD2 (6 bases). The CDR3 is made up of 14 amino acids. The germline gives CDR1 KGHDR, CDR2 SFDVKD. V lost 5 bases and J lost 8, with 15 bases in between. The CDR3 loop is CATSATSRADEQFF. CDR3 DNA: TGTGCCACCAGTGCGACTAGTAGGGCGGATGAGCAGTTCTTC.

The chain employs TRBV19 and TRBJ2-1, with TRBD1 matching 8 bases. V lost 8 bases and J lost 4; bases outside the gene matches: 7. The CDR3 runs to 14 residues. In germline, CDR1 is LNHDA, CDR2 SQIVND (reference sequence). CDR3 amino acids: CASSRGLGYNEQFF. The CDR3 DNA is TGTGCCAGTTCCAGGGGGCTGGGGTACAATGAGCAGTTCTTC.

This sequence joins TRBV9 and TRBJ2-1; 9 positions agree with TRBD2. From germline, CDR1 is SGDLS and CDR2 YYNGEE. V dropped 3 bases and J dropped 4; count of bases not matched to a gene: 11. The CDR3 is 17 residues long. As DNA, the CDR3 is TGTGCCAGCAGCGGAGAGGGCGGGGGGGTAATATACAATGAGCAGTTCTTC. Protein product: CASSGEGGGVIYNEQFF.